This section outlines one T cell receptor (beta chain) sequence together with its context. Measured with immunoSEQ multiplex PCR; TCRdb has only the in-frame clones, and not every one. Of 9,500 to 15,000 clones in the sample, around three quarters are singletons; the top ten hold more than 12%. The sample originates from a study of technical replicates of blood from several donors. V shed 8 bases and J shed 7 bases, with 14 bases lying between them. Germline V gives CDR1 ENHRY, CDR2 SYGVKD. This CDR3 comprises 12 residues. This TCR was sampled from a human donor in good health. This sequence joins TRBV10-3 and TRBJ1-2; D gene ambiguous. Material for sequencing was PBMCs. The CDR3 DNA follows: TGTGCCATCGGTGGACGAGGAGGTGGCTACACCTTC. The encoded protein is CAIGGRGGGYTF.